One and the same sample provided the 7 T cell receptor beta chains below, sequenced in a study of cytomegalovirus exposure and HLA in healthy donors. Only in-frame clones appear in the TCRdb table, and some are missing; sequencing was by immunoSEQ multiplex PCR. Of approximately 65,000 clones in the sample, around 93% were seen once. What was sequenced was PBMCs. Receptors were obtained from a man between 18 and 29 years old in good health and CMV-seropositive.

The gene calls are TRBV10-2 and TRBJ2-7, with TRBD2 matching over 9 bases. The CDR3 spans 13 residues. Germline CDR1 reads WSHSY; CDR2 reads SAAADI. After removal of 8 bases from V and 3 bases from J, the junction contained 5 bases not matched to a gene. The chain's CDR3 is CASSHSGSYEQYF. The CDR3 nucleotides are TGCGCCAGCTCCCATAGCGGGAGCTACGAGCAGTACTTC.

This chain connects TRBV28 to TRBJ1-1, with D hard to call. This CDR3 contains 15 residues. Germline lookup yields CDR1 MDHEN and CDR2 SYDVKM. V lost 3 bases to trimming and J lost 3 bases, with 14 bases between them. The CDR3 reads CASSFRTRGDTEAFF. The CDR3 DNA reads TGTGCCAGCAGTTTCAGGACCCGGGGAGACACTGAAGCTTTCTTT.

J is TRBJ2-1 and V is TRBV7-8, with D tentatively TRBD1 (6 bases). Germline V CDR1 and CDR2: SGHVS, FQNEAQ. CDR3 length: 15 residues. With 3 bases removed from V and 7 bases from J, the gap between germline ends came to 16 bases. This CDR3 reads CASSFRGHLGNEQFF. For the CDR3, the DNA is TGTGCCAGCAGCTTCAGGGGCCACCTGGGGAATGAGCAGTTCTTC.

The chain carries TRBV2 and TRBJ1-1; a weak D match, TRBD1 (6 bases). The CDR3 loop spans 15 amino acids. The V gene lost 4 bases and the J gene lost 1 base, with 13 bases spanning the gap. CDR1 and CDR2 from the germline V gene are SNHLY and FYNNEI. The CDR3: CASSARDTRNTEAFF. The CDR3 region has the DNA TGTGCCAGCAGTGCAAGGGACACCAGGAACACTGAAGCTTTCTTT.

The chain uses TRBV4-2 and TRBJ2-3, with a tentative D call TRBD2 (5 bases). Between the trimmed V and J ends, which lost 0 bases and 8 bases, there was a span of 15 bases. The CDR3 runs 15 residues. Germline loops: CDR1 LGHNA, CDR2 YNFKEQ. The CDR3 spells CASSQDPEEAGTQYF. DNA of the CDR3: TGTGCCAGCAGCCAAGATCCTGAGGAGGCGGGTACGCAGTATTTT.

The chain has TRBV4-2 and TRBJ2-3; 12 bases align to TRBD2. V lost 4 bases, J lost 4 bases, and 6 bases stayed unmatched. CDR1 LGHNA and CDR2 YNFKEQ come from the germline V gene. The CDR3 runs to 16 residues. The CDR3 loop reads CASSRETSGSSDTQYF. The CDR3 DNA is TGTGCCAGCAGCCGAGAGACTAGCGGGAGCTCAGATACGCAGTATTTT.

V gene TRBV9 combines with J gene TRBJ2-2; TRBD1 matches 8 bases. Looked up from germline, CDR1 is SGDLS and CDR2 is YYNGEE. The V segment lost 1 base and the J segment 1 base; nucleotides outside the gene matches: 3. The CDR3 length is 16 residues. CDR3 DNA sequence: TGTGCCAGCAGCGTAATGACAGGGGAGAACACCGGGGAGCTGTTTTTT. It translates to CASSVMTGENTGELFF.